Below, 30 T cell receptor beta chains from the same sample are listed, as sequenced in a study of control samples from healthy donors and cancer patients. This table comes from immunoSEQ multiplex PCR, and its TCRdb copy is limited to in-frame clones, with some not included. The data show approximately 93,000 clones, about 88% seen once. Sequences were obtained from PBMCs. Receptor source: a woman between 45 and 60 years old with colorectal cancer.

V is TRBV19 and J is TRBJ2-2; TRBD1 might be the D (5 bases). There are 12 residues in the CDR3. CDR1 LNHDA and CDR2 SQIVND come from the germline V gene (reference sequence). V was pared by 8 bases and J by 8 bases, with 12 bases between. The CDR3 spells CASCQGWGELFF. The CDR3 nucleotides read TGTGCCAGTTGTCAGGGATGGGGGGAGCTGTTTTTT. Supplemented by reference TRBV19 and TRBJ2-2, the full variable domain reads DGGITQSPKYLFRKEGQNVTLSCEQNLNHDAMYWYRQDPGQGLRLIYYSQIVNDFQKGDIAEGYSVSREKKESFPLTVTSAQKNPTAFYLCASCQGWGELFFGEGSRLTVL.

The chain is built from TRBV2 and TRBJ2-5; no firm D call. This CDR3 comprises 10 residues. Trimming left V 7 bases short and J 5 bases short, with 5 bases between. The V gene's germline CDR1 is SNHLY and CDR2 FYNNEI. DNA for the CDR3: TGTGCCAGCATTGTGGAGACCCAGTACTTC. It codes for CASIVETQYF. Variable domain in full (rest from reference TRBV2 and TRBJ2-5): EPEVTQTPSHQVTQMGQEVILRCVPISNHLYFYWYRQILGQKVEFLVSFYNNEISEKSEIFDDQFSVERPDGSNFTLKIRSTKLEDSAMYFCASIVETQYFGPGTRLLVL.

The chain carries TRBV6-2 or TRBV6-3 and TRBJ1-5; D is undetermined. CDR3 size: 13 residues. CDR1 is MNHEY and CDR2 is SVGEGT in the germline V gene. The germline V and J ends were trimmed by 2 bases and 7 bases, with 9 bases remaining between them. The CDR3 here is CASSYEGIQPQHF. The CDR3 nucleotides read TGTGCCAGCAGTTACGAGGGAATCCAGCCCCAGCATTTT.

The V call is TRBV19, the J call TRBJ1-2, with 8 bases identical to TRBD1. This CDR3 is 14 amino acids long. The germline V gene has CDR1 LNHDA and CDR2 SQIVND (reference sequence). V lost 5 bases and J lost 0; bases outside the gene matches: 2. The CDR3 loop is CASSPDRANYGYTF. DNA of the CDR3: TGTGCCAGTAGTCCGGACAGGGCTAACTATGGCTACACCTTC.

This chain uses TRBV5-1 with TRBJ1-5, with 7 bases that match TRBD1. V was pared by 5 bases and J by 5 bases, with 7 bases of the junction left unmatched. Germline CDR1 and CDR2: SGHRS and YFSETQ. This CDR3 is built from 14 residues. The CDR3 bases are TGCGCCAGCAGGCCGGGACAGAATGATCAGCCCCAGCATTTT. Its protein is CASRPGQNDQPQHF.

This rearrangement joins TRBV2 to TRBJ1-6; D is unresolved. With 2 bases removed from V and 8 bases from J, the gap between germline ends came to 7 bases. This CDR3 spans 13 amino acids. The germline gives CDR1 SNHLY, CDR2 FYNNEI. The CDR3 protein is CASSESLDSPLHF. The DNA of the CDR3 is TGTGCCAGCAGTGAATCGCTGGATTCACCCCTCCACTTT.

The J gene is TRBJ2-1, the V gene TRBV19; 7 nucleotides align to TRBD2. The germline V gene encodes CDR1 LNHDA and CDR2 SQIVND (reference sequence). V shed 6 bases, J shed 3 bases, and the junction held 11 bases outside the gene matches. The CDR3 loop spans 16 amino acids. The DNA of the CDR3 is TGTGCCAGTAGCCCCGGGGCAGGGAGGGGCTACAATGAGCAGTTCTTC. Translating it yields CASSPGAGRGYNEQFF.

This clone was seen just once. Here the CDR3 reads CASSKAGGGNTGELFF. CDR3 coding DNA: TGTGCCAGCAGTAAGGCTGGAGGAGGGAACACCGGGGAGCTGTTTTTT. The V and J genes are TRBV2 and TRBJ2-2; D possibly corresponds to TRBD2 (5 bases). V lost 5 bases to trimming and J lost 1 base, with 14 bases between them. CDR1 is SNHLY, CDR2 FYNNEI, per germline. The CDR3 consists of 16 residues.

V and J are TRBV14 and TRBJ2-1, with D possibly matching TRBD1 (6 bases). The germline V gene encodes CDR1 SGHDN and CDR2 FVKESK. CDR3 length equals 16 residues. V gave up 4 bases and J gave up 6 bases, with 19 bases separating them. The CDR3 DNA reads as TGTGCCAGCAGCCTACCAGGACAGTCTTTGGGCAATGAGCAGTTCTTC. Its translation is CASSLPGQSLGNEQFF.

The chain links TRBV5-1 to TRBJ2-6, with 8 nucleotides matching TRBD2. This CDR3 is built from 21 residues. V lost 5 bases, J lost 0 bases, and 19 bases stayed unmatched. Germline V gene data show CDR1 as SGHRS and CDR2 as YFSETQ. DNA for the CDR3: TGCGCCAGCAGTTTCCCGTCCCCGGGAGGGCGACCTGGCTCTGGGGCCAACGTCCTGACTTTC. Translating it yields CASSFPSPGGRPGSGANVLTF.

The chain carries TRBV5-6 and TRBJ2-3; no clear D. The germline CDR1 and CDR2 sequences are SGHDT and YYEEEE. The ends were cut back, 3 bases at V and 3 bases at J, with 5 bases in the middle. This CDR3 is built from 12 residues. The CDR3 DNA reads as TGTGCCAGCAGCTCCGTTACAGATACGCAGTATTTT. Residues: CASSSVTDTQYF.

The rearrangement joins TRBV10-3 to TRBJ1-2; possible D gene TRBD1, 5 bases. Trimming shortened V by 8 bases and J by 2 bases, and 6 bases separated the two germline ends. Germline V gene sequence: CDR1 ENHRY, CDR2 SYGVKD. The CDR3 is made up of 11 amino acids. The CDR3 region is CAISGNYGYTF. The CDR3 bases are TGTGCCATCTCAGGGAACTATGGCTACACCTTC.

The CDR3 here is CASSHPGVGITEAFF. CDR3 bases: TGCGCCAGCAGCCATCCCGGGGTAGGAATCACTGAAGCTTTCTTT. V usage is TRBV4-1 and J usage is TRBJ1-1; no reliable D call. Trimming removed 3 bases from V and 4 bases from J, with 15 bases in between. The CDR3 has 15 amino acids. The germline gives CDR1 MGHRA, CDR2 YSYEKL.

This chain links TRBV12-3 or TRBV12-4 with TRBJ2-1, with D possibly being TRBD1 (7 bases). The CDR3 spans 13 residues. Trimming removed 8 bases from V and 7 bases from J, with 15 bases in between. The CDR3, as DNA: TGTGCCAGCTCAGGACAGGAGGGAAATGAGCAGTTCTTC. It specifies CASSGQEGNEQFF.

V gene TRBV5-1 combines with J gene TRBJ2-5; TRBD1 aligns across 11 bases. Trimming cost V 0 bases and J 1 base; bases outside gene matches: 5. From germline, CDR1 is SGHRS and CDR2 YFSETQ. The length of the CDR3 is 17 residues. CDR3 residues: CASSLGAGTGGQETQYF. In DNA form, the CDR3 reads TGCGCCAGCAGCTTGGGGGCCGGGACAGGGGGCCAAGAGACCCAGTACTTC.

This clone was seen only once. The chain is built from TRBV19 and TRBJ1-4, with 9 bases fitting TRBD1. In germline, CDR1 is LNHDA, CDR2 SQIVND (reference sequence). The CDR3 is made up of 17 amino acids. V lost 5 bases, J lost 4 bases, and 11 bases stayed unmatched. The CDR3 DNA is TGTGCCAGTAGTCTCTCACCGCCGGGACAGGGTAATGAAAAACTGTTTTTT. This encodes CASSLSPPGQGNEKLFF.

V is TRBV7-2 and J is TRBJ1-3; no clear D. The CDR3 runs 15 residues. The V end was cut by 5 bases, the J end by 0 bases, with 11 bases between. Germline assignment: CDR1 SGHTA and CDR2 FQGNSA. This chain's CDR3 is CASSPSVGSGNTIYF. The CDR3, as DNA: TGTGCCAGCAGCCCTTCGGTAGGCTCTGGAAACACCATATATTTT. Supplemented by reference TRBV7-2 and TRBJ1-3, the full variable domain reads GAGVSQSPSNKVTEKGKDVELRCDPISGHTALYWYRQSLGQGLEFLIYFQGNSAPDKSGLPSDRFSAERTGGSVSTLTIQRTQQEDSAVYLCASSPSVGSGNTIYFGEGSWLTVV.

The rearrangement joins TRBV10-3 to TRBJ2-3; the match to TRBD2 covers 10 bases. The CDR3 sequence is 15 residues long. Germline V gene lookup returns CDR1 ENHRY and CDR2 SYGVKD. Trimming took 3 bases from V and 1 from J; bases not matched to a gene: 1. DNA of the CDR3: TGTGCCATCAGTGAAGGACTAGCGGGCACAGATACGCAGTATTTT. Amino acid sequence: CAISEGLAGTDTQYF.

The J gene is TRBJ1-1, the V gene TRBV6-5; possible D gene TRBD1, 6 bases. The germline CDR1 and CDR2 sequences are MNHEY and SVGAGI. V gave up 5 bases and J gave up 5 bases, with 18 bases separating them. CDR3 length equals 15 residues. The CDR3 nucleotides are TGTGCCAGCAGTCCCAACGGGGGGCGCGGAACTGAAGCTTTCTTT. Protein product: CASSPNGGRGTEAFF.

This clone was observed a single time. This sequence joins TRBV3-1 (or the pseudogene TRBV3-2) and TRBJ2-2; D may be TRBD1 (6 bases). From germline, CDR1 is LGHDT and CDR2 YNNKEL (reference sequence). The CDR3 has 16 residues. With 2 bases removed from V and 1 base from J, the gap between germline ends came to 11 bases. DNA for the CDR3: TGTGCCAGCAGCCAACGCCGGGGACAGAACACCGGGGAGCTGTTTTTT. Its protein product is CASSQRRGQNTGELFF.

V and J are TRBV2 and TRBJ2-2; no clear D gene. Germline-derived CDR1 and CDR2 are SNHLY and FYNNEI. Trimming stripped 1 base from V and 4 bases from J, with 7 bases between. This CDR3 has 14 amino acids. The CDR3 sequence: CASSEGWGTGELFF. The CDR3 DNA reads TGTGCCAGCAGTGAAGGTTGGGGCACCGGGGAGCTGTTTTTT.

This chain joins TRBV4-1 and TRBJ1-2, with 7 bases matching TRBD1. The germline CDR1 and CDR2 sequences are MGHRA and YSYEKL. The V segment lost 5 bases and the J segment 0 bases; nucleotides outside the gene matches: 3. The CDR3 loop spans 14 amino acids. The CDR3 sequence: CASSIQGANYGYTF. In DNA, the CDR3 is TGCGCCAGCAGCATTCAGGGGGCTAACTATGGCTACACCTTC.

This sequence joins TRBV18 and TRBJ2-2; TRBD1 aligns across 10 bases. J was trimmed by 6 bases and V by 7 bases; bases with no gene match: 8. Per the germline V gene, CDR1 is KGHSH and CDR2 is LQKENI. The CDR3 sequence is 15 residues long. The CDR3 nucleotides are TGTGCCAGCTACCCGGGACAGGGGACATCCGGGGAGCTGTTTTTT. Encoded protein: CASYPGQGTSGELFF. Using reference TRBV18 and TRBJ2-2 for the parts outside the CDR3, the full variable domain is NAGVMQNPRHLVRRRGQEARLRCSPMKGHSHVYWYRQLPEEGLKFMVYLQKENIIDESGMPKERFSAEFPKEGPSILRIQQVVRGDSAAYFCASYPGQGTSGELFFGEGSRLTVL.

V and J are TRBV6-1 and TRBJ1-1, with D unclear. Per germline, CDR1 MNHNS and CDR2 SASEGT. CDR3 size: 13 residues. Trimming took off 9 bases at V and 6 bases at J, with 17 bases between the two ends. The chain's CDR3 is CASRTGKDSEAFF. In DNA, the CDR3 is TGTGCCAGTAGGACCGGGAAGGACTCTGAAGCTTTCTTT.

The rearrangement uses TRBV19 and TRBJ2-5, with D hard to call. The CDR3 covers 13 residues. V was clipped by 3 bases and J by 1 base, with 6 bases between them. Per germline, CDR1 LNHDA and CDR2 SQIVND (reference sequence). CDR3 coding DNA: TGTGCCAGTAGTATCGGGTTCCAAGAGACCCAGTACTTC. Protein sequence: CASSIGFQETQYF.

This clone was recorded once. This rearrangement joins TRBV9 to TRBJ2-2; D is ambiguous. Germline V gene data show CDR1 as SGDLS and CDR2 as YYNGEE. V dropped 3 bases and J dropped 6 bases, with 6 bases sitting between them. The CDR3 is made up of 12 amino acids. CDR3 in amino acids: CASSAQAGELFF. The CDR3 DNA sequence: TGTGCCAGCAGCGCCCAGGCCGGGGAGCTGTTTTTT.

J is TRBJ2-5 and V is TRBV25-1, with TRBD1 matching over 8 bases. CDR1 MGHDK and CDR2 SYGVNS come from the germline V gene. This CDR3 region has 13 residues. V lost 3 bases, J lost 4 bases, and 1 base stayed unmatched. The CDR3 DNA reads TGTGCCAGCAGTGACAGGGGGCGAGAGACCCAGTACTTC. It codes for CASSDRGRETQYF. Supplemented by reference TRBV25-1 and TRBJ2-5, the full variable domain reads EADIYQTPRYLVIGTGKKITLECSQTMGHDKMYWYQQDPGMELHLIHYSYGVNSTEKGDLSSESTVSRIRTEHFPLTLESARPSHTSQYLCASSDRGRETQYFGPGTRLLVL.

This clone was observed a single time. The V and J genes are TRBV7-3 and TRBJ2-3, with D possibly TRBD2 on 6 matching bases. Trimming left V 2 bases short and J 0 bases short, with 12 bases between. The CDR3 is 16 amino acids. Germline assignment: CDR1 SGHTA and CDR2 FQGTGA. The CDR3 DNA sequence: TGTGCCAGCAGCTTATTTGGGGGGACTAGCACAGATACGCAGTATTTT. Its protein product is CASSLFGGTSTDTQYF.

The genes are TRBV5-1 and TRBJ2-1; D not resolved. Germline assignment: CDR1 SGHRS and CDR2 YFSETQ. With 0 bases removed from V and 10 bases from J, the gap between germline ends came to 11 bases. This CDR3 is built from 13 residues. The chain's CDR3 is CASSLVADLEQFF. The CDR3 DNA reads as TGCGCCAGCAGCTTGGTGGCGGATCTGGAGCAGTTCTTC.

The chain has TRBV6-5 and TRBJ2-3; unclear D gene. Per the germline V gene, CDR1 is MNHEY and CDR2 is SVGAGI. V gave up 0 bases and J gave up 1 base, with 11 bases separating them. The CDR3 consists of 16 residues. The CDR3 is CASSYSGVLGTDTQYF. CDR3 DNA: TGTGCCAGCAGTTACTCCGGAGTGTTGGGCACAGATACGCAGTATTTT.